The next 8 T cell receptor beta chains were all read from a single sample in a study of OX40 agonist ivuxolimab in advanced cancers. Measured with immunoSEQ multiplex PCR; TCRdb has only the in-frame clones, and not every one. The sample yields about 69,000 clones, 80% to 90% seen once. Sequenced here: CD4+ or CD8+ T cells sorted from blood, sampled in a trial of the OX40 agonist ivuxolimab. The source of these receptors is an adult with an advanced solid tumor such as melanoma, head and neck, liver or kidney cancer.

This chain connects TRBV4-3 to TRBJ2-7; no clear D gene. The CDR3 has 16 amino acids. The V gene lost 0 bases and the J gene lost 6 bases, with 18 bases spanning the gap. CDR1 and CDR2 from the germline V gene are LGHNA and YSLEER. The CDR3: CASSQDSNLMGGEQYF. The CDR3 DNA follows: TGCGCCAGCAGCCAAGATTCCAACCTCATGGGTGGCGAGCAGTACTTC.

The CDR3 nucleotides read TGCGCCAGCAGCCAAGATACTAGCGGGGGGGGTTGGGAGCAGTTCTTC. This translates into CASSQDTSGGGWEQFF. This sequence joins TRBV4-1 and TRBJ2-1; 13 bases are shared with TRBD2. Looked up from germline, CDR1 is MGHRA and CDR2 is YSYEKL. The V segment lost 0 bases and the J segment 10 bases; nucleotides outside the gene matches: 6. The length of the CDR3 is 16 residues.

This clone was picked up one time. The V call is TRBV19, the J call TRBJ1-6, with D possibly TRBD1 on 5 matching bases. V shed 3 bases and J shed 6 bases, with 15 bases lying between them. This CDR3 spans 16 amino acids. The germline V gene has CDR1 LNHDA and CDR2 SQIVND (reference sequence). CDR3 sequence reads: CASSMEWGLSNSPLHF. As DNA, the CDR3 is TGTGCCAGTAGTATGGAGTGGGGGTTAAGTAATTCACCCCTCCACTTT.

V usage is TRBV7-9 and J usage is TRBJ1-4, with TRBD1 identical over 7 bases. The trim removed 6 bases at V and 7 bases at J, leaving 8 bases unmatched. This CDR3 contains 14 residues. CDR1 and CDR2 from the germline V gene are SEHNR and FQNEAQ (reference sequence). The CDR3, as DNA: TGTGCCAGCAGGAGAGGGACAGTTGGTGAAAAACTGTTTTTT. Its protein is CASRRGTVGEKLFF. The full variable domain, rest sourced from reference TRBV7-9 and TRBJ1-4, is DTGVSQNPRHKITKRGQNVTFRCDPISEHNRLYWYRQTLGQGPEFLTYFQNEAQLEKSRLLSDRFSAERPKGSFSTLEIQRTEQGDSAMYLCASRRGTVGEKLFFGSGTQLSVL.

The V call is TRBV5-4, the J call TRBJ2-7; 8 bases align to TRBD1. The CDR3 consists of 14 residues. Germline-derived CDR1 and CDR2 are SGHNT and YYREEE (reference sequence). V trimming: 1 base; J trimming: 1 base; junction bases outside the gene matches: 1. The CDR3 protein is CASSLWDRSYEQYF. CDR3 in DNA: TGTGCCAGCAGCTTGTGGGACAGGTCCTACGAGCAGTACTTC.

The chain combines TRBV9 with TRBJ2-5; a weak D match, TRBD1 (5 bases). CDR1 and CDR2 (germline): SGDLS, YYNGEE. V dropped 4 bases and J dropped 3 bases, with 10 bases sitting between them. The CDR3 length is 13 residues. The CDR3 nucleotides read TGTGCCAGCAGCCCCGGACATGAAGAGACCCAGTACTTC. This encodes CASSPGHEETQYF.

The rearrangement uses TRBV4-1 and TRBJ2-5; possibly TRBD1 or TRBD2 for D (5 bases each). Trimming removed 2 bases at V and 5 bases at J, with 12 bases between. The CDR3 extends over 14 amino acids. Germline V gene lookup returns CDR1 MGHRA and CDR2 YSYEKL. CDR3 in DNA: TGCGCCAGCAGCCAATTTGACAGAGGGGAGACCCAGTACTTC. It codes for CASSQFDRGETQYF.

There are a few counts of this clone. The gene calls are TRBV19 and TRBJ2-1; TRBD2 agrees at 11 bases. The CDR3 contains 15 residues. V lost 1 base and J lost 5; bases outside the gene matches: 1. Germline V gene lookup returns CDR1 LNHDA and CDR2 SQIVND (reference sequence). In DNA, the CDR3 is TGTGCCAGTAGTATAGGACTAGCGGGAAACAATGAGCAGTTCTTC. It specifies CASSIGLAGNNEQFF.